This entry is about one T cell receptor (beta chain). This specimen belongs to a study of patients and donors after allogeneic stem cell transplantation. Trimming took 6 bases from V and 3 from J, leaving 20 bases between them. The CDR3 is 16 residues long. CDR1 and CDR2 from the germline V gene are MNHEY and SVGEGT. TCRdb reprocessed the RT-PCR reads via MiXCR and lists one record per CDR3 protein. The sample shows about 960,000 distinct CDR3 sequences, about a sixth of them seen only once. This TCR came from a human donor who was either an allogeneic HSCT recipient or a stem cell or donor lymphocyte infusion donor (not recorded which). It is not recorded whose cells these are; they may come from a transplant donor. The sample consisted of blood, either unsorted or a sorted T cell fraction (not recorded which). The rearrangement joins TRBV6-2 or TRBV6-3 to TRBJ2-5; TRBD1 is a possible D gene (5 bases). The CDR3 spells CASSHPQSRREETQYF. The DNA for the CDR3 is TGTGCCAGCAGCCACCCCCAGAGTCGCAGGGAAGAGACCCAGTACTTC.